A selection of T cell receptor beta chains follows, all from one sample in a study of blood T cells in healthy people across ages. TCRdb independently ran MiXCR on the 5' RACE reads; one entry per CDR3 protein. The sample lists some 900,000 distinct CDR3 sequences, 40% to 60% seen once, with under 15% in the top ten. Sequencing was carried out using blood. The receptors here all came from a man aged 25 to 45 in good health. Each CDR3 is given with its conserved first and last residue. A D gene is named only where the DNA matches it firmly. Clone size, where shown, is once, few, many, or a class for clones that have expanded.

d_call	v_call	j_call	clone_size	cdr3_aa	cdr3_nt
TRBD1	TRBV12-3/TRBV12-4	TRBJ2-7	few	CASSLQGADYEQYF	TGTGCCAGCAGTTTACAGGGGGCTGACTACGAGCAGTACTTC
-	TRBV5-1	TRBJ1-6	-	CASSLVGGRENSPLHF	TGCGCCAGCAGCTTGGTCGGCGGGCGAGAAAATTCACCCCTCCACTTT
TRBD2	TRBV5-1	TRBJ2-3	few	CASSLPSGGVGDTQYF	TGCGCCAGCAGCTTGCCTAGCGGGGGGGTAGGAGATACGCAGTATTTT
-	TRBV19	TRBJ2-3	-	CASSQGRGDTQYF	TGTGCCAGCAGTCAGGGTCGCGGAGATACGCAGTATTTT
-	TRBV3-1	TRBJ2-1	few	CASSQGRGNEQFF	TGTGCCAGCAGCCAAGGTCGGGGCAATGAGCAGTTCTTC
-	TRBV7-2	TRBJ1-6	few	CASSFRERSPLHF	TGTGCCAGCAGCTTCCGGGAAAGGTCACCCCTCCACTTT
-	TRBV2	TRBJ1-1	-	CASLLHDRSTEAFF	TGTGCCAGCCTCCTACATGACCGAAGCACTGAAGCTTTCTTT
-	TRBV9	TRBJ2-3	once	CASSGGSEDTQYF	TGTGCCAGCAGCGGAGGAAGTGAGGATACGCAGTATTTT
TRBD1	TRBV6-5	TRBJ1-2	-	CASSSGTAYTF	TGTGCCAGCAGTTCGGGGACAGCCTACACCTTC
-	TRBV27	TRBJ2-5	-	CASTQLGQETQYF	TGTGCCAGCACACAGCTAGGCCAAGAGACCCAGTACTTC
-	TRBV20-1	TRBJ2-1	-	CSARSQLFLDNEQFF	TGCAGTGCTAGGTCGCAGCTCTTTTTAGACAATGAGCAGTTCTTC
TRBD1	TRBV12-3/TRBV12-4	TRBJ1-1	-	CASSPGQGTTEAFF	TGTGCCAGCAGTCCCGGACAGGGGACCACTGAAGCTTTCTTT
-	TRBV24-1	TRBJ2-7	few	CATSETATYEQYF	TGTGCCACCAGTGAGACAGCCACCTACGAGCAGTACTTC
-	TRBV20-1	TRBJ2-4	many	CSAEAKNIQYF	TGCAGCGCAGAAGCCAAAAACATTCAGTACTTC
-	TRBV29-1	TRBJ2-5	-	CSVGSLGEQYF	TGCAGCGTTGGTTCTTTAGGGGAGCAGTACTTC
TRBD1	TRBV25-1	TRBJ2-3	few	CASSPPARGRADTQYF	TGTGCCAGCAGTCCCCCGGCCAGGGGGCGAGCAGATACGCAGTATTTT
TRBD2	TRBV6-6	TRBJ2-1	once	CASSLGIAGVREQFF	TGTGCCAGCAGCCTTGGAATAGCGGGGGTCAGGGAGCAGTTCTTC
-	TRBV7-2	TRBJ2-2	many	CASSFEGGQAGELFF	TGTGCCAGCAGCTTTGAGGGGGGGCAAGCCGGGGAGCTGTTTTTT
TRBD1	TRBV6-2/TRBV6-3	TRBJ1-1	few	CASSRTGGGLLNTEAFF	TGTGCCAGCAGTCGGACAGGGGGCGGGTTACTGAACACTGAAGCTTTCTTT
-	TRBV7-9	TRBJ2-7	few	CASSLVSTYEQYF	TGTGCCAGCAGCTTAGTCTCGACCTACGAGCAGTACTTC
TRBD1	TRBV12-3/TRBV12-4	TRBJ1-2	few	CASSLDLGTGSGYTF	TGTGCCAGCAGTTTAGACCTTGGGACAGGGTCTGGCTACACCTTC
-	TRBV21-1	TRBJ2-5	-	CASSTVTGSQETQYF	TGTGCCAGCAGCACCGTGACAGGGTCCCAAGAGACCCAGTACTTC
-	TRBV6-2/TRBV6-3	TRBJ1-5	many	CASSTARIRNQPQHF	TGTGCCAGCAGTACCGCCAGGATACGCAATCAGCCCCAGCATTTT
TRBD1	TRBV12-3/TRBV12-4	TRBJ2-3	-	CASSLKAGTDMQYF	TGTGCCAGCAGTTTAAAAGCAGGGACAGATATGCAGTATTTT
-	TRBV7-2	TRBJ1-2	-	CASSLGFGRDIYGYTF	TGTGCCAGCAGCTTAGGTTTTGGCAGGGATATCTATGGCTACACCTTC
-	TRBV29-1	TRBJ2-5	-	CSGESGPWETQYF	TGCAGCGGTGAGAGCGGACCGTGGGAGACCCAGTACTTC
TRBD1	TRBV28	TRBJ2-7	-	CASALTGTRYEQYF	TGTGCCAGCGCCTTGACAGGGACCAGGTACGAGCAGTACTTC
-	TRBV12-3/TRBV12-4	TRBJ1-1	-	CASSLTGASTEAFF	TGTGCCAGCAGTTTAACGGGGGCCTCCACTGAAGCTTTCTTT
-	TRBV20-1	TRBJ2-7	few	CSAVGRGPEQYF	TGCAGTGCTGTCGGACGGGGTCCCGAGCAGTACTTC
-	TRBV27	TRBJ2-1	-	CASTTKLGGPRLYNEQFF	TGTGCCAGCACTACCAAGCTCGGGGGGCCCCGACTTTACAATGAGCAGTTCTTC
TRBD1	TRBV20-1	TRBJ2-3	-	CSATTKGALTYTQYF	TGCAGTGCTACCACGAAGGGGGCTCTCACATATACGCAGTATTTT
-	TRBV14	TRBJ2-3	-	CASSPGSSIDTQYF	TGTGCCAGCAGTCCCGGGTCTTCCATAGATACGCAGTATTTT
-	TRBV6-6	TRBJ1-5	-	CASSLGTGNHQPQHF	TGTGCCAGCAGTCTAGGTACAGGCAACCATCAGCCCCAGCATTTT
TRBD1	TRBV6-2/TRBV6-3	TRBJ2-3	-	CASQAGGKGTDTQYF	TGTGCCAGCCAAGCAGGGGGAAAGGGCACAGATACGCAGTATTTT
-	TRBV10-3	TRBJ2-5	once	CAISRGSLNEQYF	TGTGCCATCAGTCGTGGAAGTTTAAATGAGCAGTACTTC
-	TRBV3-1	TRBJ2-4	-	CASSQAASVAKTIQYF	TGTGCCAGCAGCCAAGCTGCGAGCGTAGCCAAAACCATTCAGTACTTC
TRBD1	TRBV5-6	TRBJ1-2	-	CASSPPGQGAHGYTF	TGTGCCAGCAGCCCCCCGGGACAGGGGGCGCATGGCTACACCTTC
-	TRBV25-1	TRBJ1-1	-	CASSWATPNTEAFF	TGTGCCAGCAGTTGGGCCACGCCGAACACTGAAGCTTTCTTT
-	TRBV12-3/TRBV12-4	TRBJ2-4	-	CASSFSGVTAKNIQYF	TGTGCCAGCAGTTTTTCGGGGGTAACAGCCAAAAACATTCAGTACTTC
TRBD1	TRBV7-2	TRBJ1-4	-	CASSIRQGSNEKLFF	TGTGCCAGCAGCATTCGACAGGGGAGTAATGAAAAACTGTTTTTT
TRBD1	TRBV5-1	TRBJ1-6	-	CASSSRDSRNSPLHF	TGCGCTAGCAGCTCCAGGGACAGCAGGAATTCACCCCTCCACTTT
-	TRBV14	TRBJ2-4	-	CASSPLEPSKNIQYF	TGTGCCAGCAGCCCTCTAGAACCGTCCAAAAACATTCAGTACTTC
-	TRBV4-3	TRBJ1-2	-	CASSQVGGIYGYTF	TGCGCCAGCAGCCAAGTGGGGGGGATCTATGGCTACACCTTC
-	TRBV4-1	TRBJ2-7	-	CASSQGLVAQRLFEQYF	TGCGCCAGCAGCCAAGGGCTTGTAGCCCAACGGCTTTTCGAGCAGTACTTC
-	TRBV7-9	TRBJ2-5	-	CASSLVVLSQETQYF	TGTGCCAGCAGCTTAGTAGTATTATCCCAAGAGACCCAGTACTTC
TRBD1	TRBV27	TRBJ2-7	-	CASSFLVGGKYEQYF	TGTGCCAGCAGTTTCCTCGTAGGGGGCAAGTACGAGCAGTACTTC
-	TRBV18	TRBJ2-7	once	CASSPRGSGSYNEQYF	TGTGCCAGCTCACCACGGGGGAGTGGCTCCTACAATGAGCAGTACTTC
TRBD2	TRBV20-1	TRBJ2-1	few	CSARTSGALNNEQFF	TGCAGTGCCAGGACTAGCGGGGCCCTAAACAATGAGCAGTTCTTC
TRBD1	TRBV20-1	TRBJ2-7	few	CSARDRDRGSYEQYF	TGCAGTGCTAGAGACCGGGACAGGGGTTCCTACGAGCAGTACTTC
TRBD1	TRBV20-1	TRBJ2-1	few	CSAPGNRGRGEQFF	TGCAGTGCTCCGGGGAACAGGGGGCGAGGTGAGCAGTTCTTC
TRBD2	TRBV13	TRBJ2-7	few	CASSSRLAGGYEQYF	TGTGCCAGCAGCTCCCGACTAGCGGGGGGGTACGAGCAGTACTTC
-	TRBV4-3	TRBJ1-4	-	CASSQTTGLREKLFF	TGCGCCAGCAGCCAAACTACAGGGTTGCGGGAAAAACTGTTTTTT
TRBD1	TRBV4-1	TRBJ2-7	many	CASSHPTGAYEQYF	TGCGCCAGCAGCCACCCAACAGGGGCCTACGAGCAGTACTTC
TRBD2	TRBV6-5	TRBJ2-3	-	CASSLGTSGYTDTQYF	TGTGCCAGCAGTCTAGGGACTAGCGGGTACACAGATACGCAGTATTTT
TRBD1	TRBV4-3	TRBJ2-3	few	CASSQGGTGPDTQYF	TGCGCCAGCAGCCAAGGAGGGACAGGGCCAGATACGCAGTATTTT